This T cell receptor (beta chain) stems from a study of glioma-infiltrating T cells after dendritic cell vaccination. The assay was immunoSEQ multiplex PCR, and TCRdb's table has in-frame clones only and misses some. Of approximately 91,000 clones listed, roughly four fifths are singletons. The CDR3 is made up of 16 amino acids. The germline V gene encodes CDR1 MNHNS and CDR2 SASEGT. With V trimmed by 4 bases and J by 8 bases, 9 bases remained unmatched. Time point meaning: after dendritic cell vaccination, including at tumor progression/relapse. This clone has more than one count but fewer than ten. This sequence joins TRBV6-1 and TRBJ2-1; the match to TRBD2 covers 12 bases. The sequences come from blood, collected after dendritic cell vaccination. This TCR was sampled from a human donor with glioblastoma. CDR3 residues: CASSGLTSGGTHEQFF. The CDR3 region has the DNA TGTGCCAGCAGTGGTCTTACTAGCGGGGGGACTCATGAGCAGTTCTTC.